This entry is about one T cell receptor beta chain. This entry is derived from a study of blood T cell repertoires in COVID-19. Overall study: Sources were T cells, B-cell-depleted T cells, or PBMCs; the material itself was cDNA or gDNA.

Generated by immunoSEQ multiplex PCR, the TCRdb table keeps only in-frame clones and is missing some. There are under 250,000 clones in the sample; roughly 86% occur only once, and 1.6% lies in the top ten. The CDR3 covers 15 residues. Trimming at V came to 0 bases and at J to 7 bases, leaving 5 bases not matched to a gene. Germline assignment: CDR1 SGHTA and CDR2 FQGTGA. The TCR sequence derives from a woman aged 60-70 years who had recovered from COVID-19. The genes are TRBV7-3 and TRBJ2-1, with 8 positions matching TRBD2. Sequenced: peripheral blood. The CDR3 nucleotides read TGTGCCAGCAGCTTAACGGGACTAGTGGGGAATGAGCAGTTCTTC. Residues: CASSLTGLVGNEQFF. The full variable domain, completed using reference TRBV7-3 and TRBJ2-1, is GAGVSQTPSNKVTEKGKYVELRCDPISGHTALYWYRQSLGQGPEFLIYFQGTGAADDSGLPNDRFFAVRPEGSVSTLKIQRTERGDSAVYLCASSLTGLVGNEQFFGPGTRLTVL.